This TCR beta chain was captured in a study of T-cell memory formation after mild COVID-19. Researchers used 5'RACE with constant-segment primers to make TCR alpha and TCR beta cDNA libraries that carry sample barcodes and UMIs. From the 5' RACE reads, TCRdb called clonotypes with MiXCR, one entry per CDR3 protein. There are 300,000 to 350,000 distinct CDR3 sequences in the sample; more than 13% occur only once, and under 25% lies in the top ten. Notes on the study in general: CD4+ clones that contracted lay mainly in CM and EM; CD8+ ones lay in EMRA.

The sample holds a few counts of this clonotype. What it binds is unknown. CDR3 length equals 14 residues. The V end was cut by 7 bases, the J end by 3 bases, with 17 bases between. Germline loops: CDR1 SGHKS, CDR2 YYEKEE (reference sequence). This receptor was obtained from a young man who had mild COVID-19 (a few samples of this study predate the infection). Cell type and time point are not known. V gene TRBV5-5 combines with J gene TRBJ2-7, with D perhaps given as TRBD1 or TRBD2 (5 bases each). Sequencing used PBMCs or a T cell subset sorted from them (not recorded which). DNA for the CDR3: TGTGCCAGCGGAATCCGGGACGCTGACTACGAGCAGTACTTC. Translated: CASGIRDADYEQYF.